This T cell receptor beta chain stems from a study of T cell therapy after organ transplantation. At the level of the study: T cells were expanded two to three weeks with 30 CMV class I/II epitopes. CMV-specific T cells, median 1.92 x 10^8, were given as 2 to 6 intravenous infusions.

Measured with immunoSEQ multiplex PCR; TCRdb has only the in-frame clones, and not every one. The sample comprises 50,000 or so clones, around 93% of which are singletons, and 2.5% to 3.5% rests with the top ten. On this clone: The antigen is undetermined.

Study results and limitations: Post-therapy CD8 clonality change correlated inversely with pretherapy clonality.

Drug-resistant or recurrent cytomegalovirus affected these solid-organ transplant recipient patients. The sequenced sample was CD8+ T cells from blood, obtained before autologous CMV-specific T cell therapy. This clonotype was sampled from a human patient who had received a solid organ transplant and had CMV disease.

DNA of the CDR3: TGTGCCTGGAGTGTAAGGGTAGCCCCGACAGGGTCTGGGGCCAACGTCCTGACTTTC. Amino acid sequence: CAWSVRVAPTGSGANVLTF. V and J are TRBV30 and TRBJ2-6; 7 bases are a match to TRBD1. This CDR3 has 19 amino acids. V was clipped by 0 bases and J by 1 base; unmatched bases: 12. CDR1 is GTSNPN, CDR2 SVGIG, per germline (reference sequence).